This TCR beta chain was sequenced for a study of PD-1 blockade in classical Hodgkin lymphoma. CDR1 is SGDLS, CDR2 YYNGEE, per germline. The CDR3 loop spans 14 amino acids. V dropped 4 bases and J dropped 2 bases, with 7 bases sitting between them. Stated time point: newly diagnosed, previously untreated cHL patient sample. It was by magnetic negative selection that CD4+ T cells were purified from thawed PBMCs. The table came from immunoSEQ multiplex PCR; TCRdb's copy has only in-frame clones and leaves some out. The table includes about 24,000 clones, about 90% detected once. This clonotype originated in a human donor with classical Hodgkin lymphoma. The specimen was CD4+ T cells from blood. The chain recombines TRBV9 with TRBJ2-6; D unclear. The CDR3 loop is CASSTRTGANVLTF. The CDR3 region has the DNA TGTGCCAGCAGCACCCGGACTGGGGCCAACGTCCTGACTTTC.